A single T cell receptor (beta chain) is shown here with its context. This CDR3 spans 16 amino acids. Per the germline V gene, CDR1 is KGHSH and CDR2 is LQKENI. J gave up 4 bases and V 6 bases, and 7 bases lay outside the gene matches. This sample is drawn from a study of blood T cell repertoires in COVID-19. In the original workflow: For nucleated cells, counts were estimated from reference gene primer amplification. Only in-frame clones appear in the TCRdb table, and some are missing; sequencing was by immunoSEQ multiplex PCR. V, J and clone size were drawn from that table, and D and trimming were deduced from the DNA. This repertoire shows approximately 63,000 clones, over 75% found once; its top ten account for approximately 5.1%.

The sequenced material came from peripheral blood. The sequence came from a man older than 75 in a cohort sampled during active COVID-19. V and J are TRBV18 and TRBJ1-5, with 12 bases that match TRBD1. The CDR3 protein is CASSGTGGHGNQPQHF. CDR3 DNA: TGTGCCAGCTCGGGGACAGGGGGCCATGGGAATCAGCCCCAGCATTTT.